This TCR beta chain was documented in a study of circulating CD8 cells and anti-PD-1 response in melanoma. Background on the study: Complete or partial response defined responders; stable or progressive disease, non-responders.

Looked up from germline, CDR1 is LNHDA and CDR2 is SQIVND (reference sequence). The CDR3 has 15 amino acids. Trimming removed 5 bases from V and 2 bases from J; junction bases left unmatched: 6. Using approximately 14 ng of total RNA, TCR libraries were made with the QIAseq Immune Repertoire TCR panel. TCRdb reprocessed the reads with MiXCR, giving one entry per CDR3 protein. The data contain about 1,600 distinct CDR3 sequences, almost 9.5% of them singletons. Sorting of live CD3+CD8+TCRalphabeta+ cells by PD-1 and/or TIGIT gave four subsets. The V call is TRBV19, the J call TRBJ2-1; TRBD2 agrees at 7 bases. Material: CD8+ T cells from PBMCs, obtained at baseline or after one month of anti-PD-1 therapy (not recorded which). The clonotype comes from a human donor with melanoma. The CDR3 DNA sequence: TGTGCCAGTAGTCCCTGGAGCGGGGCCTACAATGAGCAGTTCTTC. Protein product: CASSPWSGAYNEQFF.